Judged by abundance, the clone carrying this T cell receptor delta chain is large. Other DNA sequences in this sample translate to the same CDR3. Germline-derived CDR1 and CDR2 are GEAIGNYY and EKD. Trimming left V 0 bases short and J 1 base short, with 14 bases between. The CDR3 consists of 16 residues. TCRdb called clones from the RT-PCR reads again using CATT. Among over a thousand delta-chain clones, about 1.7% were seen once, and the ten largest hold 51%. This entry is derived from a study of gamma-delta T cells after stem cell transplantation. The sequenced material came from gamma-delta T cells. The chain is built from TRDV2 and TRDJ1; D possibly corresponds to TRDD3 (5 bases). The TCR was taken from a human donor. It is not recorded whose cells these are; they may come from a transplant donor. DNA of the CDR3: TGTGCCTGTGACACCGGTTTCGGGGGGTTCACCGATAAACTCATCTTT. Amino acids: CACDTGFGGFTDKLIF.